This T cell receptor beta chain was observed in a study of shared clonotypes between healthy human individuals. Donors were healthy HIV-negative adults without recently reported acute infections or vaccinations. On this clone: The antigen is undetermined.

General study points: Collection of samples was limited to blood; tissue repertoires likely differ.

Produced via immunoSEQ multiplex PCR; TCRdb's table is partial and in-frame only. Here the sample spans a few million clones, 90% to 96% being singletons. This receptor was identified in a man aged 18 to 29 in good health. The source material was naive CD4+ T cells sorted from blood. Subset reported: CD45RA+ positively selected.

The CDR3 sequence is CASLDRHGDNTEAFF. CDR3 sequence (DNA): TGTGCCAGTTTGGACAGGCATGGGGACAACACTGAAGCTTTCTTT. V usage is TRBV6-5 and J usage is TRBJ1-1; TRBD1 matches at 7 bases. The CDR3 sequence is 15 residues long. Losses at the gene ends were 9 bases for V and 2 bases for J; bases not matched to a gene: 12. Germline assignment: CDR1 MNHEY and CDR2 SVGAGI.